Listed here are 7 T cell receptor beta chains from one sample, sequenced in a study of blood T cell repertoires in COVID-19. The data were produced by immunoSEQ multiplex PCR, yet TCRdb's version contains in-frame clones alone and is incomplete. Of fewer than 200,000 clones listed, around 73% are singletons. Sequencing was carried out using PBMCs or T cells enriched from blood (not recorded which). The receptors derive from a woman between 50 and 59 years old who had recovered from COVID-19.

This rearrangement joins TRBV19 to TRBJ2-3; 9 bases match TRBD2. The germline V gene has CDR1 LNHDA and CDR2 SQIVND (reference sequence). CDR3 length equals 15 residues. The trim removed 7 bases at V and 2 bases at J, leaving 7 bases unmatched. CDR3 sequence (DNA): TGTGCCAGTAATCCTAGCGGGAAAGACACAGATACGCAGTATTTT. This translates into CASNPSGKDTDTQYF.

The V and J genes are TRBV27 and TRBJ1-3; TRBD1 might be the D (5 bases). Trimming left V 6 bases short and J 3 bases short, with 15 bases between. The CDR3 sequence is 15 residues long. Germline V CDR1 and CDR2: MNHEY, SMNVEV (reference sequence). The CDR3: CASRSQGNYGNTIYF. DNA for the CDR3: TGTGCCAGCAGGTCGCAGGGAAACTATGGAAACACCATATATTTT.

V and J are TRBV28 and TRBJ2-1; the D is unclear. Germline V CDR1 and CDR2: MDHEN, SYDVKM. This CDR3 region has 14 residues. V shed 2 bases and J shed 7 bases, with 12 bases lying between them. Here the CDR3 DNA reads TGTGCCAGCAGTTTACCCAACCGGTTAAATGAGCAGTTCTTC. This gives the protein CASSLPNRLNEQFF.

Concerning this clone itself: The same CDR3 arises from other DNA sequences in this sample as well. This sequence joins TRBV2 and TRBJ1-1, with 8 bases fitting TRBD1. After removal of 6 bases from V and 1 base from J, the junction contained 1 base not matched to a gene. From germline, CDR1 is SNHLY and CDR2 FYNNEI. This CDR3 has 13 residues. The chain's CDR3 is CASSGQGNTEAFF. CDR3 bases: TGTGCCAGCAGCGGACAGGGGAACACTGAAGCTTTCTTT.

This clone has a handful of counts. V usage is TRBV2 and J usage is TRBJ2-1; 7 bases agree with TRBD2. V lost 8 bases and J lost 6; bases outside the gene matches: 10. The CDR3 has 14 amino acids. In germline, CDR1 is SNHLY, CDR2 FYNNEI. CDR3 protein: CASRGKRDLNEQFF. CDR3 in DNA: TGTGCCAGCCGGGGCAAGCGGGATCTCAATGAGCAGTTCTTC.

The chain joins TRBV21-1 to TRBJ2-4; the DNA was not used to check the table's D call, TRBD2. TRBV21-1 constitutes a pseudogene. The CDR3 is made up of 19 amino acids. CDR3 nucleotide sequence: TGTGCCAGCAGCAAAGCCGGGGGGGTCCAGGGACGGGCCAAAAACATTCAGTACTTC. Translated, it gives CASSKAGGVQGRAKNIQYF.

The chain combines TRBV5-4 with TRBJ2-7, with D possibly being TRBD2 (6 bases). The CDR3 spans 15 residues. CDR1 SGHNT and CDR2 YYREEE come from the germline V gene (reference sequence). V was pared by 2 bases and J by 0 bases, with 12 bases between. The CDR3 protein is CASSFFSGSSYEQYF. For the CDR3, the DNA is TGTGCCAGCAGCTTCTTTAGCGGTAGCTCCTACGAGCAGTACTTC.